These T cell receptor beta chains were read from a single sample in a study of neurological immune-mediated disorders. TCRdb itself ran the 5' RACE reads through MiXCR, one entry per CDR3 protein. This table holds approximately 70,000 distinct CDR3 sequences, roughly 10% found once. Sequencing input: PBMCs. The receptors derive from a man aged 25-40 years in good health. The CDR3 runs from the conserved cysteine through the conserved F or W. D genes are given only for firm matches. Clone size is given for some rows only: seen once, a few or many times, or a class if the clone is expanded.

>TRBV5-1|many|TRBJ2-7|TRBD2
CASSTGLAGVGIYEQYF
TGCGCCAGCAGCACCGGACTAGCGGGAGTTGGGATCTACGAGCAGTACTTC
>TRBV14|few|TRBJ1-6|NA
CASSKGGPRSNSPLHF
TGTGCCAGCAGCAAAGGGGGGCCACGGAGTAATTCACCCCTCCACTTT
>TRBV6-5|NA|TRBJ2-3|TRBD1
CASSYSTGGGTDTQYF
TGTGCCAGCAGTTACTCGACAGGGGGTGGCACAGATACGCAGTATTTT
>TRBV28|many|TRBJ2-2|TRBD2
CASRVSGLAGVFRIGELFF
TGTGCCAGCAGGGTTTCCGGACTAGCGGGAGTTTTTCGGATAGGGGAGCTGTTTTTT
>TRBV12-3/TRBV12-4|many|TRBJ2-3|NA
CASSLLGRDTQYF
TGTGCCAGCAGTTTACTAGGCCGAGATACGCAGTATTTT
>TRBV29-1|many|TRBJ2-5|TRBD2
CSVSPRSGKGETQYF
TGCAGCGTATCCCCGCGTAGCGGGAAGGGCGAGACCCAGTACTTC
>TRBV29-1|many|TRBJ1-5|NA
CSVRQTSNQPQHF
TGCAGCGTGCGACAGACTAGCAATCAGCCCCAGCATTTT
>TRBV12-3/TRBV12-4|many|TRBJ2-1|TRBD2
CASRGGSSTSSYNEQFF
TGTGCCAGCAGGGGGGGGTCTAGCACTAGCTCCTACAATGAGCAGTTCTTC
>TRBV7-2|many|TRBJ2-1|NA
CASSLGGFEQFF
TGTGCCAGCAGCTTAGGTGGATTTGAGCAGTTCTTC
>TRBV20-1|NA|TRBJ2-1|NA
CSARDTNQGWGEQFF
TGCAGTGCTAGAGATACAAATCAGGGGTGGGGTGAGCAGTTCTTC
>TRBV27|NA|TRBJ1-3|NA
CVSSKGLQNTIYF
TGTGTCAGCAGTAAGGGCCTTCAAAACACCATATATTTT
>TRBV27|NA|TRBJ1-6|NA
CASTIGGSVTPLHF
TGTGCCAGCACCATAGGGGGATCGGTTACACCCCTCCACTTT
>TRBV12-3/TRBV12-4|many|TRBJ1-5|NA
CASSPGVSNQPQHF
TGTGCCAGCAGTCCAGGGGTTAGCAATCAGCCCCAGCATTTT
>TRBV15|many|TRBJ2-7|NA
CATSRDRGGYEQYF
TGTGCCACCAGCAGAGATCGCGGCGGCTACGAGCAGTACTTC
>TRBV18|many|TRBJ1-1|NA
CASSPMNTEAFF
TGTGCCAGCTCACCAATGAACACTGAAGCTTTCTTT
>TRBV24-1|many|TRBJ2-1|NA
CATTLGQPGDGEQFF
TGTGCCACCACCCTGGGTCAACCCGGCGATGGTGAGCAGTTCTTC
>TRBV7-9|many|TRBJ2-7|TRBD1
CASSSNGQGAYYEQYF
TGTGCCAGCAGCTCGAACGGACAGGGTGCCTACTACGAGCAGTACTTC
>TRBV3-1|many|TRBJ2-1|TRBD2
CASSQELAGRGNEQFF
TGTGCCAGCAGCCAAGAACTAGCGGGACGCGGTAATGAGCAGTTCTTC
>TRBV20-1|many|TRBJ2-4|NA
CSARVGGLAKNIQYF
TGCAGTGCTAGAGTAGGGGGTCTAGCCAAAAACATTCAGTACTTC
>TRBV5-1|few|TRBJ1-1|NA
CASSSTGFTNTEAFF
TGCGCCAGCAGCTCCACAGGGTTTACTAACACTGAAGCTTTCTTT
>TRBV4-2|many|TRBJ1-5|TRBD1
CASSQDGQAGQPQHF
TGTGCCAGCAGCCAAGATGGACAGGCAGGTCAGCCCCAGCATTTT
>TRBV6-1|NA|TRBJ2-6|NA
CASSSRDVGANVLTF
TGTGCCAGCAGTTCTCGGGACGTTGGGGCCAACGTCCTGACTTTC
>TRBV28|many|TRBJ2-1|NA
CASSLYAGSSYNEQFF
TGTGCCAGCAGTTTATACGCAGGGAGCTCCTACAATGAGCAGTTCTTC
>TRBV30|many|TRBJ2-3|TRBD1
CAWSVGQVRDTQYF
TGTGCCTGGAGTGTCGGACAGGTGCGAGATACGCAGTATTTT
>TRBV20-1|many|TRBJ2-3|TRBD1
CSASKAGGVLGPDTQYF
TGCAGTGCTAGTAAGGCAGGGGGCGTACTAGGGCCAGATACGCAGTATTTT
>TRBV10-1|many|TRBJ2-3|TRBD2
CASSGGAGAGDGSDTQYF
TGCGCCAGCAGTGGGGGAGCGGGAGCGGGAGATGGCTCAGATACGCAGTATTTT
>TRBV5-1|many|TRBJ2-5|NA
CASSPGPWAVVNGTQYF
TGCGCCAGCAGCCCTGGTCCCTGGGCAGTAGTGAATGGGACCCAGTACTTC
>TRBV5-6|many|TRBJ2-7|NA
CASTHILNGEQYF
TGTGCCAGCACCCATATCTTAAACGGCGAGCAGTACTTC
>TRBV7-9|many|TRBJ2-1|NA
CASSPGQGIDEQFF
TGTGCCAGCAGCCCGGGGCAGGGTATCGATGAGCAGTTCTTC
>TRBV6-1|many|TRBJ1-4|NA
CASRKPGIATNEKLFF
TGTGCCAGCAGAAAACCGGGCATTGCAACTAATGAAAAACTGTTTTTT
>TRBV7-2|NA|TRBJ2-7|TRBD1
CASSWHTGGQGGEQYF
TGTGCCAGCAGCTGGCACACAGGGGGGCAGGGAGGCGAGCAGTACTTC
>TRBV28|many|TRBJ1-5|TRBD1
CASRTAGQGDQPQHF
TGTGCCAGCAGGACGGCGGGACAGGGGGATCAGCCCCAGCATTTT
>TRBV6-6|many|TRBJ2-2|NA
CASTSQGRASTGELFF
TGTGCCAGCACCTCCCAGGGGAGGGCGAGCACCGGGGAGCTGTTTTTT
>TRBV20-1|few|TRBJ1-1|TRBD1
CSARETGGRTEAFF
TGCAGTGCTAGAGAAACAGGGGGCAGGACTGAAGCTTTCTTT
>TRBV11-2|many|TRBJ2-7|TRBD1
CASSTGTGEFYEQYF
TGTGCCAGCAGCACCGGGACAGGGGAATTCTACGAGCAGTACTTC
>TRBV24-1|NA|TRBJ2-1|NA
CATSDSSRGRGYNEQFF
TGTGCCACCAGTGATTCTTCAAGGGGTCGTGGTTACAATGAGCAGTTCTTC
>TRBV5-1|many|TRBJ2-3|TRBD1
CASSWGQGRTDTQYF
TGCGCCAGCAGCTGGGGACAGGGACGCACAGATACGCAGTATTTT
>TRBV10-2|few|TRBJ1-6|NA
CASSRMDSPLHF
TGCGCCAGCAGCAGGATGGATTCACCCCTCCACTTT
>TRBV14|NA|TRBJ2-4|NA
CASSLGTTRENIQYF
TGTGCCAGCAGCCTCGGGACCACTCGGGAAAACATTCAGTACTTC
>TRBV27|many|TRBJ2-7|TRBD1
CASSGRGRGGYEQYF
TGTGCCAGCAGTGGCAGGGGGCGCGGTGGCTACGAGCAGTACTTC
>TRBV29-1|many|TRBJ1-3|NA
CSVGVQTPDSGNTIYF
TGCAGCGTTGGAGTGCAGACCCCGGATTCTGGAAACACCATATATTTT
>TRBV7-8|many|TRBJ2-2|TRBD1
CASSEQGQQTGELFF
TGTGCCAGCAGCGAGCAGGGACAGCAAACCGGGGAGCTGTTTTTT
>TRBV20-1|many|TRBJ2-5|NA
CSARERGSSETQYF
TGCAGTGCTAGGGAGAGGGGATCGTCGGAGACCCAGTACTTC
>TRBV20-1|many|TRBJ2-7|TRBD2
CSAGRTSPEQYF
TGCAGTGCTGGCCGGACTAGTCCCGAGCAGTACTTC
>TRBV5-1|many|TRBJ1-1|NA
CASSLGGAQGSEAFF
TGCGCCAGCAGCTTGGGAGGGGCGCAGGGGAGTGAAGCTTTCTTT
>TRBV24-1|many|TRBJ2-7|NA
CATSDPSVNRDEQYF
TGTGCCACCAGTGACCCCTCGGTGAACAGGGACGAGCAGTACTTC